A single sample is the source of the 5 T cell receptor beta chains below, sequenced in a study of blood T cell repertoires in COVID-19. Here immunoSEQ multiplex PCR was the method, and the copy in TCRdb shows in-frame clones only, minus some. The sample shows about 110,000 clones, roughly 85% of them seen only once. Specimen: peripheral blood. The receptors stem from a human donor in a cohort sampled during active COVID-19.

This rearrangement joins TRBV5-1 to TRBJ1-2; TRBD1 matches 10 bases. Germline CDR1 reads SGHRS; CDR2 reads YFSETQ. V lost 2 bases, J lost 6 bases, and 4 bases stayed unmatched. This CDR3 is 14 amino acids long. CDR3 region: CASSLMGTGDGYTF. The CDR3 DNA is TGCGCCAGCAGCTTAATGGGGACAGGGGATGGCTACACCTTC.

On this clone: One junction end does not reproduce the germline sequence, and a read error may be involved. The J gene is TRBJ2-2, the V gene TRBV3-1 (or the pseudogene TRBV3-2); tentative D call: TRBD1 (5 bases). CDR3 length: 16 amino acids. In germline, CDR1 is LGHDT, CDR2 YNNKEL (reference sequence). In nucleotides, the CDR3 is TGTGCCAGCAGCCAGCCCGCCCAGCAGGGCACCGAGGAGCTGTTTTTT. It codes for CASSQPAQQGTEELFF.

Here the CDR3 reads CASRENSADTQYF. DNA of the CDR3: TGTGCCAGCAGGGAGAACTCGGCAGATACGCAGTATTTT. V usage is TRBV2 and J usage is TRBJ2-3; D uncertain. V was shortened by 6 bases and J by 4 bases, with 11 bases between the two germline ends. Germline lookup yields CDR1 SNHLY and CDR2 FYNNEI. The CDR3 sequence is 13 residues long.

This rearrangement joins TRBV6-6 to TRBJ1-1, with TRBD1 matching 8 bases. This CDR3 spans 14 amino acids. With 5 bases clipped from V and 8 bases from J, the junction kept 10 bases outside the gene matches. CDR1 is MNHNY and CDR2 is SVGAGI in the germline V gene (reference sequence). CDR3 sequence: CASSRSDRGFEAFF. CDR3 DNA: TGTGCCAGCAGTCGATCCGACAGGGGCTTCGAAGCTTTCTTT.

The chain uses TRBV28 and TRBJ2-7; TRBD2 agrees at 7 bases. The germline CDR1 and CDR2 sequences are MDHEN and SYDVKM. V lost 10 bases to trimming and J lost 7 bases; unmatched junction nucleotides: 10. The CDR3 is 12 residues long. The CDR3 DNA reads TGTGCCAATGCGCAACCGGGAGGTGAGCAGTACTTC. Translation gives CANAQPGGEQYF.